The sequence of this TCR beta chain was determined in a study of blood T cell repertoires in COVID-19 (dated by TCRdb to about 2020). With regard to the full study: Samples from collaborators originated in the United States, Italy and Spain and spanned both the acute and convalescent phases of COVID-19. The prospective study material was composed of cDNA or gDNA derived from T cells, B-cell-depleted T cells, or PBMCs. Subjects who had been exposed to COVID-19, were actively infected with it, or had recovered from it provided the deeply sampled blood TCRbeta repertoires that made up the dataset. The repertoires were released in a freely available public database meant as a resource for research on the immune response to SARS-CoV-2. Samples were obtained from the ongoing ImmuneRACE study (first 160 participants) and from 1,254 subjects provided by 6 global collaborators. Sample metadata almost always included a de-identified subject ID, COVID-19 status, age in years and sex. HLA class I and class II types, where available, came from metadata supplied by the sample provider rather than from assay-based typing.

In Seattle, one collaborating source enrolled patients while the infection was active and tracked those patients longitudinally over the course of disease. The collaborating institutions used their own protocols to collect whole blood in K2EDTA tubes. For TCRbeta analysis, collaborators shipped samples in one of three forms: frozen whole blood, isolated PBMCs, or DNA extracted from either of those sample types. Concerning this clone: The antigen this receptor binds is unknown. Nothing much larger sits one base from this clone, and base qualities are not available.

Including the terminal cysteine and phenylalanine, the CDR3 comprises 17 residues. Only CDR3 DNA remains: 51 bases, in frame from the first base. The germline V gene supplies CDR1 SGDLS and CDR2 YYNGEE. For this chain, trimming is 3 bases at the V end and 1 base at the J end, and the number of junction bases without a gene match is 8. The immunoSEQ Assay, a bias-controlled multiplex PCR, was used to amplify TCRbeta CDR3 regions from genomic DNA. The original methods were these. The number of nucleated cells in each sample was estimated by amplification of reference gene primers within the assay. Sequence reads were collapsed and filtered to measure the absolute abundance of every unique TCRbeta CDR3 rearrangement. For each sample, productive Simpson clonality was calculated by taking the square root of Simpson's diversity index across productive rearrangements. Drawn from immuneACCESS, this table holds only the in-frame rearrangements with V and J called that TCRdb kept. Clones are partly lost; checked studies trace under half to an unresolved V gene and leave the rest unexplained. V and J calls and clone size are copied from that table; D and trimming were computed from the DNA. The sample table shows 200,000 to 250,000 clones, and more than 75% are seen once. Together, the top ten hold roughly 10% of the sample.

Results the study describes overall, beyond this receptor: Clinical and demographic metadata were provided uncurated, with the amount varying by source and participant.

Sequencing was carried out using peripheral blood. The rearranged segments are TRBV9 and TRBJ2-2; TRBD2 fits 8 bases in the junction. The receptor was derived from a man between 50 and 59 years old with COVID-19, enrolled during active disease. The DNA sequence reads TGTGCCAGCAGCGACTCTTGGGGACTAGAGAACACCGGGGAGCTGTTTTTT. Its protein reads: CASSDSWGLENTGELFF. Beyond the CDR3, the reference TRBV9 and TRBJ2-2 genes provide the residues; the full variable domain reads: DSGVTQTPKHLITATGQRVTLRCSPRSGDLSVYWYQQSLDQGLQFLIQYYNGEERAKGNILERFSAQQFPDLHSELNLSSLELGDSALYFCASSDSWGLENTGELFFGEGSRLTVL.